The rows below give T cell receptor beta chains drawn from one sample of a study of identical twins. TCRdb recomputed calls from the 5' RACE reads with MiXCR, one row per CDR3 protein. The table shows some 330,000 distinct CDR3 sequences, with 9% occurring only once. The sample consisted of naive T cells sorted from blood. These receptors originate from a woman in her forties or fifties in good health. CDR3s include the opening cysteine and the closing phenylalanine or tryptophan. The order of the fields is J gene, V gene, clone size, D gene, CDR3 protein, CDR3 DNA. The D gene is left open where the match is weak. Some rows mark clone size as missing; the rest say once, few, many or name a class of expanded clone.

TRBJ1-1 | TRBV6-5 | many | NA | CASSTGDPRTEAFF | TGTGCCAGCAGTACGGGGGATCCGAGGACTGAAGCTTTCTTT
TRBJ1-1 | TRBV20-1 | NA | TRBD1 | CSARDGQGNTEAFF | TGCAGTGCTAGAGACGGACAGGGGAACACTGAAGCTTTCTTT
TRBJ2-4 | TRBV6-1 | NA | TRBD1 | CARSVNRGDIQYF | TGTGCCAGAAGTGTCAACAGGGGGGACATTCAGTACTTC
TRBJ2-3 | TRBV5-5 | many | NA | CASSLSRSDTQYF | TGTGCCAGCAGCTTGTCCAGGTCAGATACGCAGTATTTT
TRBJ2-1 | TRBV6-5 | many | NA | CASRNRGGSYNEQFF | TGTGCCAGCAGGAATAGGGGGGGCTCCTACAATGAGCAGTTCTTC
TRBJ2-7 | TRBV6-5 | many | TRBD1 | CASSLGQGGYEQYF | TGTGCCAGCAGTTTGGGACAGGGGGGCTACGAGCAGTACTTC
TRBJ1-1 | TRBV20-1 | few | NA | CSAPSGLWTEAFF | TGCAGTGCTCCTTCGGGGCTTTGGACTGAAGCTTTCTTT
TRBJ2-5 | TRBV10-3 | few | TRBD1 | CAIGTVQETQYF | TGTGCCATTGGGACAGTTCAAGAGACCCAGTACTTC
TRBJ2-2 | TRBV11-3 | few | NA | CASSSQISPGELFF | TGTGCCAGCAGCTCCCAAATCTCGCCCGGGGAGCTGTTTTTT
TRBJ2-2 | TRBV6-6 | few | NA | CASSYSRGGELFF | TGTGCCAGCAGTTACTCTCGTGGCGGGGAGCTGTTTTTT
TRBJ1-2 | TRBV10-3 | many | NA | CAISESLTMLTYGYTF | TGTGCCATCAGTGAGTCCCTGACGATGCTTACATATGGCTACACCTTC
TRBJ2-2 | TRBV12-3/TRBV12-4 | NA | TRBD2 | CASTLAGVAGELFF | TGTGCCAGCACCTTAGCGGGAGTAGCCGGGGAGCTGTTTTTT
TRBJ1-1 | TRBV5-1 | NA | NA | CASSPRTGRNPEAFF | TGCGCCAGCAGCCCCCGGACGGGGAGGAACCCTGAAGCTTTCTTT
TRBJ2-3 | TRBV20-1 | few | TRBD1 | CSARVSFWDRGADTQYF | TGCAGTGCTAGAGTTTCTTTCTGGGACAGGGGTGCAGATACGCAGTATTTT
TRBJ1-1 | TRBV4-1 | many | NA | CASSQEGTTRGGTEAFF | TGCGCCAGCAGCCAAGAGGGCACGACAAGAGGGGGCACTGAAGCTTTCTTT
TRBJ1-1 | TRBV20-1 | few | TRBD1 | CSATAGGASTEAFF | TGCAGTGCGACCGCAGGGGGCGCATCTACTGAAGCTTTCTTT
TRBJ2-3 | TRBV9 | few | TRBD1 | CASSPRDRGYTDTQYF | TGTGCCAGCAGCCCAAGGGACAGGGGCTACACAGATACGCAGTATTTT
TRBJ1-5 | TRBV19 | few | NA | CASSEGVHQPQHF | TGTGCCAGTAGTGAGGGGGTTCATCAGCCCCAGCATTTT
TRBJ2-1 | TRBV12-3/TRBV12-4 | NA | NA | CASSLAGWDNEQFF | TGTGCCAGCAGTTTAGCGGGATGGGACAATGAGCAGTTCTTC
TRBJ1-1 | TRBV29-1 | NA | NA | CSVETRGNTEAFF | TGCAGCGTGGAGACACGGGGAAACACTGAAGCTTTCTTT
TRBJ2-6 | TRBV12-3/TRBV12-4 | few | NA | CASREAGANVLTF | TGTGCCAGCAGAGAGGCTGGGGCCAACGTCCTGACTTTC
TRBJ2-1 | TRBV7-9 | few | NA | CASSLGQNSYNEQFF | TGTGCCAGCAGCTTAGGGCAGAACTCCTACAATGAGCAGTTCTTC
TRBJ2-3 | TRBV7-9 | few | NA | CASSLRSGSTDTQYF | TGTGCCAGCAGCTTACGTAGCGGCTCAACAGATACGCAGTATTTT
TRBJ1-1 | TRBV29-1 | many | NA | CSVNRVGTEAFF | TGCAGCGTCAACAGGGTTGGCACTGAAGCTTTCTTT
TRBJ1-1 | TRBV12-3/TRBV12-4 | many | NA | CASSLRGAAFF | TGTGCCAGCAGTCTCAGGGGTGCAGCTTTCTTT
TRBJ1-5 | TRBV24-1 | many | NA | CATSATGTSNQPQHF | TGTGCCACCAGTGCCACCGGGACATCGAATCAGCCCCAGCATTTT
TRBJ2-3 | TRBV12-3/TRBV12-4 | many | NA | CASPLREQYF | TGTGCCAGCCCTTTACGGGAGCAGTATTTT
TRBJ2-1 | TRBV5-1 | few | NA | CASSSPHEQFF | TGCGCCAGCAGCTCACCCCATGAGCAGTTCTTC
TRBJ2-1 | TRBV3-1 | NA | NA | CASSQDGNSYNEQFF | TGTGCCAGCAGCCAAGATGGTAACTCCTACAATGAGCAGTTCTTC
TRBJ2-1 | TRBV4-1 | many | TRBD2 | CASSLGIAGSDEQFF | TGCGCCAGCAGCCTAGGGATAGCGGGATCCGATGAGCAGTTCTTC
TRBJ2-7 | TRBV6-5 | NA | TRBD2 | CVREGKSNEQYF | TGTGTAAGGGAGGGGAAAAGCAACGAGCAGTACTTC
TRBJ2-1 | TRBV5-1 | many | NA | CASRGGSYNEQFF | TGCGCCAGCAGGGGAGGAAGCTACAATGAGCAGTTCTTC
TRBJ1-1 | TRBV14 | many | NA | CASSHDRQGLRSGTEAFF | TGTGCCAGCAGCCACGATAGGCAGGGCCTTCGGAGTGGCACTGAAGCTTTCTTT
TRBJ2-5 | TRBV20-1 | NA | NA | CSASWRQEETQYF | TGCAGTGCTAGCTGGCGCCAGGAAGAGACCCAGTACTTC
TRBJ2-1 | TRBV24-1 | few | NA | CATGGQAPYNEQFF | TGTGCCACCGGGGGCCAGGCCCCCTACAATGAGCAGTTCTTC
TRBJ2-1 | TRBV11-1 | many | NA | CASSLFPPGRPTERDNEQFF | TGTGCCAGCAGCTTATTTCCCCCTGGGAGACCCACCGAGAGAGACAATGAGCAGTTCTTC
TRBJ2-5 | TRBV5-1 | few | TRBD1 | CASSLGRIGQGQETQYF | TGCGCCAGCAGCTTGGGGCGGATTGGACAGGGCCAAGAGACCCAGTACTTC
TRBJ2-3 | TRBV2 | NA | NA | CASSRESSDTQYF | TGTGCCAGCAGTAGGGAGAGTTCAGATACGCAGTATTTT
TRBJ1-5 | TRBV7-8 | NA | NA | CASSPMGGGQPQHF | TGTGCCAGCAGCCCTATGGGTGGCGGTCAGCCCCAGCATTTT
TRBJ2-1 | TRBV2 | few | NA | CASRREPSYNEQFF | TGTGCCAGCCGTCGGGAGCCTTCCTACAATGAGCAGTTCTTC
TRBJ2-1 | TRBV5-4 | NA | TRBD2 | CASSPKLVAGQNEQFF | TGTGCCAGCAGCCCTAAGTTGGTAGCGGGTCAGAATGAGCAGTTCTTC
TRBJ2-5 | TRBV11-2 | many | TRBD1 | CASSPTTGVRVETQYF | TGTGCCAGCAGCCCAACGACAGGGGTGAGGGTTGAGACCCAGTACTTC